The T cell receptor (beta chain) under discussion was sequenced for a study of T cell changes during pregnancy in multiple sclerosis. Using immunoSEQ multiplex PCR, the repertoire was profiled, and TCRdb retains in-frame clones only, with some absent. The sample lists some 71,000 clones; 90% to 95% were seen once. V gave up 0 bases and J gave up 4 bases, with 6 bases separating them. The germline gives CDR1 SGHTA, CDR2 FQGTGA. CDR3 length: 14 residues. Specimen: CD4+ T cells from peripheral blood mononuclear cells, collected in the third trimester of pregnancy. The TCR originated in a female donor in good health, enrolled as a control in a pregnancy study. The chain carries TRBV7-3 and TRBJ2-2; perhaps TRBD1 as D (5 bases). The CDR3, as DNA: TGTGCCAGCAGCTTAACAGGGGCCACCGGGGAGCTGTTTTTT. Amino acids: CASSLTGATGELFF. Combining the CDR3 with reference TRBV7-3 and TRBJ2-2 gives the whole variable domain GAGVSQTPSNKVTEKGKYVELRCDPISGHTALYWYRQSLGQGPEFLIYFQGTGAADDSGLPNDRFFAVRPEGSVSTLKIQRTERGDSAVYLCASSLTGATGELFFGEGSRLTVL.